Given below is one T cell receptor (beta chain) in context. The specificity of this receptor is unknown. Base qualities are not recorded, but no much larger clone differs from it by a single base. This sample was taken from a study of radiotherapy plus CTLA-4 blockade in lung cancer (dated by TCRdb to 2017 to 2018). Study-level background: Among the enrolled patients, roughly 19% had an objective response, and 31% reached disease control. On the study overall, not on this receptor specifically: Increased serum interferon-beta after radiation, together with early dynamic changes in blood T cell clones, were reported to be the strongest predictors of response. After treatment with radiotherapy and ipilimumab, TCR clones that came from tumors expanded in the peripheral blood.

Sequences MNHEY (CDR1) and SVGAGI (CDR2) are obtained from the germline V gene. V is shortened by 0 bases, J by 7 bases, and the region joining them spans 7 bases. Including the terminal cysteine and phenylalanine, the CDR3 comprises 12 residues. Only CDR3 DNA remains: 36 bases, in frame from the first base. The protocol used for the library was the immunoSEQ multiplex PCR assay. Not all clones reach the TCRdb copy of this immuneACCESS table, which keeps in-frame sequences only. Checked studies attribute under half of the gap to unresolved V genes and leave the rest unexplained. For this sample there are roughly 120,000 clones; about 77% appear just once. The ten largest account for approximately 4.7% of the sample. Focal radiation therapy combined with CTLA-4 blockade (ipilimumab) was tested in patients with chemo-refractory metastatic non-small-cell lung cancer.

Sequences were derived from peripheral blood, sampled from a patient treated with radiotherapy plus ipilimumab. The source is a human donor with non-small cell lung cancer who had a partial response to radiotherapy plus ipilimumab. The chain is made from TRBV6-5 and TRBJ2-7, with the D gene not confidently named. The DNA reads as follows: TGTGCCAGCAGTTACTCGAGGCTGGAGCAGTACTTC. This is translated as CASSYSRLEQYF.